A selection of T cell receptor beta chains follows, all from one sample in a study of cytomegalovirus exposure and HLA in healthy donors. The table came from immunoSEQ multiplex PCR; TCRdb's copy has only in-frame clones and leaves some out. The sample consists of about 89,000 clones, 86% of them appearing once. The sequencing input was PBMCs. Every receptor here comes from a man aged 30 to 45 in good health and CMV-seropositive. The CDR3 runs from the conserved cysteine through the conserved F or W. D genes are given only for firm matches. Only some rows state a clone size, as once, few, many or a class for expanded clones.

j_call d_call v_call clone_size cdr3_nt cdr3_aa
TRBJ2-5 NA TRBV14 few TGTGCCAGCAGCCCCCCGGGCAACTACCAGCGGGAGACCCAGTACTTC CASSPPGNYQRETQYF
TRBJ1-2 NA TRBV27 NA TGTGCCAGCAGTCCGGGTGGCCCAAGAGACGGCTATGGCTACACCTTC CASSPGGPRDGYGYTF
TRBJ1-6 TRBD1 TRBV28 NA TGTGCCAGCAGCCTCGAGGGGACAGGGGATTATAATTCACCCCTCCACTTT CASSLEGTGDYNSPLHF
TRBJ2-5 TRBD1 TRBV6-5 NA TGTGCCAGCAGTCCATGGACAGGCATACAAGAGACCCAGTACTTC CASSPWTGIQETQYF
TRBJ2-4 NA TRBV6-1 NA TGTGCCAGCAGTGGGGCGATCTTAGCCAAAAACATTCAGTACTTC CASSGAILAKNIQYF
TRBJ1-2 NA TRBV4-1 once TGCGCCAGCAGCCTCCCAGGGAGGGGTTCGGGCTATGGCTACACCTTC CASSLPGRGSGYGYTF
TRBJ2-5 TRBD2 TRBV29-1 NA TGCAGCGTTCGGGGGGGGAGAAGCACCCGACAAGAGACCCAGTACTTC CSVRGGRSTRQETQYF
TRBJ2-3 NA TRBV2 NA TGTGCCAGCAGTGTATTGGATACGCAGTATTTT CASSVLDTQYF
TRBJ1-1 NA TRBV10-2 NA TGCGCCAGTCGACCGTCGACGGAGACTGAAGCTTTCTTT CASRPSTETEAFF
TRBJ1-6 NA TRBV19 NA TGTGCCAGTAGCCTACAGGGTTTCGGTTCACCCCTCCACTTT CASSLQGFGSPLHF
TRBJ1-1 NA TRBV10-1 NA TGCGCCAGTTCACCTAGATTGAACACTGAAGCTTTCTTT CASSPRLNTEAFF
TRBJ1-5 NA TRBV10-1 NA TGCGCCAGCAGTGAAAGCAGAGGACAGCCCCAGCATTTT CASSESRGQPQHF
TRBJ2-3 TRBD1 TRBV28 NA TGTGCCAGCAGTCTCCTACGACAGGGGCGATCTAGCACAGATACGCAGTATTTT CASSLLRQGRSSTDTQYF
TRBJ2-3 TRBD2 TRBV28 NA TGTGCCAGCAGTTTTCTCCATCCCCCCAGGGCTAGCGGGACTAGACATACGCAGTATTTT CASSFLHPPRASGTRHTQYF
TRBJ2-7 NA TRBV6-6 NA TGTGCCAGCAGTTACCCCGGGAGATCCGAGCAGTACTTC CASSYPGRSEQYF
TRBJ1-1 NA TRBV2 NA TGTGCCAGCAGTGAAGAGAGGGGGGCTTTCTTT CASSEERGAFF
TRBJ1-2 NA TRBV27 NA TGTGCCAGCAGTTTATCGCGCATTGGCTATGGCTACACCTTC CASSLSRIGYGYTF
TRBJ1-1 NA TRBV30 NA TGTGCCTGGAGTAGTTGGGGGGAGTCGGCTGAAGCTTTCTTT CAWSSWGESAEAFF
TRBJ1-4 NA TRBV15 NA TGTGCCACCAGCAGATCGACAGCACATAATGAAAAACTGTTTTTT CATSRSTAHNEKLFF
TRBJ1-4 NA TRBV5-5 NA TGTGCCAGCAGCCTTGACAGGTATAATGAAAAACTGTTTTTT CASSLDRYNEKLFF
TRBJ1-5 NA TRBV19 few TGTGCCAGTAGTATAGTCGTGGCAGGGGGCAATCAGCCCCAGCATTTT CASSIVVAGGNQPQHF
TRBJ1-4 TRBD1 TRBV18 NA TGTGCCAGCTCACCGGAAGGGGGCGGTAATGAAAAACTGTTTTTT CASSPEGGGNEKLFF
TRBJ1-2 NA TRBV27 NA TGTGCCAGCAGTTTATTACAGGGTCACGGCTACACCTTC CASSLLQGHGYTF
TRBJ2-5 NA TRBV14 NA TGTGCCAGCAGCCACGGCAGGCAATTGACCCAGTACTTC CASSHGRQLTQYF
TRBJ2-1 TRBD2 TRBV7-9 once TGTGCCAGCAGCTTACTCGGTGGGACTAGCGGGAGACCAGTGAATGAGCAGTTCTTC CASSLLGGTSGRPVNEQFF
TRBJ2-3 NA TRBV25-1 NA TGTGCCAGCAGTGAATTGGGAGACACAACAGATACGCAGTATTTT CASSELGDTTDTQYF
TRBJ1-5 TRBD1 TRBV4-1 NA TGCGCCAGCAGCCGCAATCCCGGACAGGGGCCAAATCAGCCCCAGCATTTT CASSRNPGQGPNQPQHF
TRBJ2-2 NA TRBV6-1 NA TGTGCCAGCAGTCCGGGTTATTACACCGGGGAGCTGTTTTTT CASSPGYYTGELFF
TRBJ2-1 NA TRBV14 few TGTGCCAGCAGCCACACCTACAATGAGCAGTTCTTC CASSHTYNEQFF
TRBJ2-1 NA TRBV28 NA TGTGCCAGCAGGGAGGGACTCCGAATAAACAATGAGCAGTTCTTC CASREGLRINNEQFF
TRBJ1-2 TRBD1 TRBV7-2 NA TGTGCCAGCAGCTTAGGTTGGACAGGGGGCAGTAACTATGGCTACACCTTC CASSLGWTGGSNYGYTF
TRBJ2-1 TRBD2 TRBV19 once TGTGCCAGTACTCCCGGGGGTAGCGGGATATCTGGTGAGCAGTTCTTC CASTPGGSGISGEQFF
TRBJ2-7 TRBD2 TRBV5-1 NA TGCGCCAGCAGCTTGGTTAGCGGGAGGGCCTCCTACGAGCAGTACTTC CASSLVSGRASYEQYF
TRBJ2-3 NA TRBV30 NA TGTGCCTGGAGTTGGTCGAGAGATACGCAGTATTTT CAWSWSRDTQYF
TRBJ2-1 NA TRBV11-3 NA TGTGCCAGCAGCTTAGGTCGCAGGGGAGAGCAGTTCTTC CASSLGRRGEQFF
TRBJ2-1 NA TRBV7-2 NA TGTGCCAGCAGCTTAGCGAGGTCTAGCTGGGGCAATGAGCAGTTCTTC CASSLARSSWGNEQFF
TRBJ1-1 NA TRBV7-8 NA TGTGCCAGCAGCTTCACAGGGCCCATGCGAAACTACCCCCTTGAAGCTTTCTTT CASSFTGPMRNYPLEAFF
TRBJ1-1 NA TRBV10-1 NA TGCGCCAGCAGTCCCACAGGGCCCAGGGGAGCTTTCTTT CASSPTGPRGAFF
TRBJ1-5 NA TRBV19 NA TGTGCCAGTAGTATAATCGGGGGCAATCAGCCCCAGCATTTT CASSIIGGNQPQHF
TRBJ2-7 TRBD2 TRBV10-3 NA TGTGCCATCAGACCCCATTACGGGGAGGGTTACGAGCAGTACTTC CAIRPHYGEGYEQYF
TRBJ1-5 NA TRBV28 few TGTGCCAGCAGTTTACGGGAGAGCCAGCATTTT CASSLRESQHF
TRBJ2-3 NA TRBV18 NA TGTGCCAGCTCACCTTTCTCAGATACGCAGTATTTT CASSPFSDTQYF
TRBJ2-7 NA TRBV6-5 NA TGTGCCAGCAGTTCAAGACCTTACAGGGACTCCTACGAGCAGTACTTC CASSSRPYRDSYEQYF
TRBJ2-7 TRBD2 TRBV11-2 NA TGTGCCAGCAGCTTAGCGAGCGGGACCTACGAGCAGTACTTC CASSLASGTYEQYF
TRBJ1-2 NA TRBV27 NA TGTGCCAGCAGTTCCCGACAGGACTATGGCTACACCTTC CASSSRQDYGYTF
TRBJ2-3 NA TRBV25-1 NA TGTGCCAGCAGTGAATACAGTCTTACAGATACGCAGTATTTT CASSEYSLTDTQYF
TRBJ2-1 TRBD2 TRBV4-1 NA TGCGCCAGCAAACTAGCGGGAGGGGGGAATGAGCAGTTCTTC CASKLAGGGNEQFF
TRBJ1-1 TRBD1 TRBV5-1 NA TGCGCCAGCAGCTTGTTAGCAGGGGGCTTTTTGAACACTGAAGCTTTCTTT CASSLLAGGFLNTEAFF
TRBJ2-1 TRBD2 TRBV4-2 NA TGTGCCAGCAGCGGGACTAGCGGGAGTATAACCAATGAGCAGTTCTTC CASSGTSGSITNEQFF
TRBJ1-5 TRBD1 TRBV2 once TGTGCCAGCAGTGGAGGGACAGGGTGGCAGCCCCAGCATTTT CASSGGTGWQPQHF
TRBJ2-5 TRBD2 TRBV10-2 NA TGCGCCAGCAAAGATCGGGAGGGTCTGAACCAAGAGACCCAGTACTTC CASKDREGLNQETQYF